These 3 T cell receptor beta chains came from one sample sequenced in a study of neurological immune-mediated disorders. TCRdb redid the calling of the 5' RACE reads with MiXCR, one entry per CDR3 protein. This sample carries 55,000 to 70,000 distinct CDR3 sequences, around 4.8% of them seen once, and the ten largest clones take roughly 3.2%. The material sequenced was PBMCs. The receptor source for this set is a woman between 45 and 65 years old with multiple sclerosis.

Ten or more counts support this clonotype. The V gene is TRBV7-2, the J gene TRBJ2-7, with D perhaps TRBD2 (5 bases). The CDR3 runs 13 residues. V dropped 3 bases and J dropped 0 bases, with 6 bases sitting between them. The germline V gene has CDR1 SGHTA and CDR2 FQGNSA. The CDR3 DNA is TGTGCCAGCAGCTTCGACTACTCCTACGAGCAGTACTTC. This codes for CASSFDYSYEQYF. Full variable domain (remainder filled in from reference TRBV7-2 and TRBJ2-7): GAGVSQSPSNKVTEKGKDVELRCDPISGHTALYWYRQSLGQGLEFLIYFQGNSAPDKSGLPSDRFSAERTGGSVSTLTIQRTQQEDSAVYLCASSFDYSYEQYFGPGTRLTVT.

This clonotype came up many times. The V and J genes are TRBV6-5 and TRBJ2-3; D is undetermined. V dropped 6 bases and J dropped 2 bases, with 9 bases sitting between them. The CDR3 is 13 amino acids. The germline V gene has CDR1 MNHEY and CDR2 SVGAGI. CDR3: CASRRQSTDTQYF. CDR3 DNA sequence: TGTGCCAGCAGGAGACAATCCACAGATACGCAGTATTTT.

Many counts were recorded for this clonotype. The chain joins TRBV3-1 to TRBJ2-7; tentative D call: TRBD2 (5 bases). Germline V gene lookup returns CDR1 LGHDT and CDR2 YNNKEL (reference sequence). The CDR3 has 15 amino acids. The V gene lost 4 bases and the J gene lost 0 bases, with 13 bases spanning the gap. CDR3: CASSPWAGSSYEQYF. The CDR3 nucleotides are TGTGCCAGCAGCCCCTGGGCGGGCAGCTCCTACGAGCAGTACTTC.